The clone carrying this T cell receptor (beta chain) was found many times. CDR3-region Arm-PCR and iRepertoire HTBI primers produced the TCR beta libraries. TCRdb reanalysed the multiplex PCR reads using MiXCR and keeps one entry per CDR3 protein. This table holds about 620,000 distinct CDR3 sequences, 16% found once. Time point indicated: newly diagnosed GD, antithyroid drugs for less than 3 months. The TCR library was made from RNA that had been extracted from PBMCs in TRIzol. The CDR3 length is 15 residues. In germline, CDR1 is ENHRY, CDR2 SYGVKD. V was clipped by 2 bases and J by 4 bases, with 12 bases between them. The data derive from a study of regulatory T cells in long-lasting Graves disease. These data were also filed under a second study, of T cells in Graves' hyperthyroidism and ophthalmopathy. From that study: The TCR CDR3 was amplified in a first-round RT-PCR using the HTBI primer set.

This chain connects TRBV10-3 to TRBJ1-3, with no clear D. This receptor was taken from a woman in her 30s with Graves disease. The source material was peripheral blood mononuclear cells (PBMCs), sampled at new diagnosis, from a patient treated with antithyroid drugs. The CDR3 region has the DNA TGTGCCATCAGTGAGAACCACATGTCGGGAAACACCATATATTTT. This codes for CAISENHMSGNTIYF.